This TCR beta chain was sequenced in a study of cytomegalovirus exposure and HLA in healthy donors. Regarding the study as a whole: The authors reported that TCR beta sequences could predict HLA-A and HLA-B alleles. These predictions were accurate for most subjects in the first cohort. Within an earlier analysis, most TCR beta V segments proved productive either about 87% or about 30% of the time. Later analysis demonstrated an association between a missense DCLRE1C variant and TCR beta V- and J-gene trimming.

About this clone: Its antigen is currently unknown.

V shed 5 bases and J 8 bases; nucleotides not matched to a gene: 8. Germline assignment: CDR1 PRHDT and CDR2 FYEKMQ (reference sequence). This CDR3 contains 14 residues. With 60 Vbeta and 13 Jbeta primers, the PCR was carried out. Authors' data handling: Roughly 10 million shared chains were among the roughly 78 million unique TCR beta chains that a later analysis counted. Clones were sequenced by immunoSEQ multiplex PCR, and TCRdb holds only the in-frame ones, with some missing. The V and J calls and clone size are taken from that table; D and trimming were inferred from the DNA. The data show about 130,000 clones, around 75% seen once.

The sequencing input was PBMCs. The V call is TRBV13, the J call TRBJ1-2; 10 bases align to TRBD1. The receptor was isolated from a woman in her forties or fifties in good health and CMV-seronegative. CDR3 DNA: TGTGCCAGCAGCGCGCGGACAGGGGGACAAGGCTACACCTTC. It yields the protein CASSARTGGQGYTF.